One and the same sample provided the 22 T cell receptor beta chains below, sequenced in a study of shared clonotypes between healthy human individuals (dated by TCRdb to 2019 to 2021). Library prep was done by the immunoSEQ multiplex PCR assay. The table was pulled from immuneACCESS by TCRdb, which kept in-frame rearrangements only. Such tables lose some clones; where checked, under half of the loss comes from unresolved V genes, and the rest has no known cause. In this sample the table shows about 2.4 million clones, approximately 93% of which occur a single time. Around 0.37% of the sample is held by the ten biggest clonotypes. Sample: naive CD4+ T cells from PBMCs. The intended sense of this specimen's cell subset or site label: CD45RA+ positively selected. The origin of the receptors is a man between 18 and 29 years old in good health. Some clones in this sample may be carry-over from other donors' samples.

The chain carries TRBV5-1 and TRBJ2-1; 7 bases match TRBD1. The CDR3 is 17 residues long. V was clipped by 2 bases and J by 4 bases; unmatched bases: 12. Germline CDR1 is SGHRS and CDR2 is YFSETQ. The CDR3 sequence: CASSFDRATGRYNEQFF. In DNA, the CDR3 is TGCGCCAGCAGCTTTGACAGGGCGACGGGAAGGTACAATGAGCAGTTCTTC.

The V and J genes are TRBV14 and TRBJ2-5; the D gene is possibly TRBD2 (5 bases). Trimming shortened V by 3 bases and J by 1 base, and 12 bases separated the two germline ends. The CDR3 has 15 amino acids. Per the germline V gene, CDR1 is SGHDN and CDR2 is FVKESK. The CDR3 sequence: CASSQLEVAQETQYF. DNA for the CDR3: TGTGCCAGCAGCCAGTTGGAGGTTGCCCAAGAGACCCAGTACTTC.

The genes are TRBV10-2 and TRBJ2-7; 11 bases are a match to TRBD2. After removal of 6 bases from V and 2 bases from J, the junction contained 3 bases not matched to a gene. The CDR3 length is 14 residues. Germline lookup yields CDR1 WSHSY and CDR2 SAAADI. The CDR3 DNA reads TGCGCCAGCAGAGGGGGACTAGCGGCCTACGAGCAGTACTTC. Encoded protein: CASRGGLAAYEQYF.

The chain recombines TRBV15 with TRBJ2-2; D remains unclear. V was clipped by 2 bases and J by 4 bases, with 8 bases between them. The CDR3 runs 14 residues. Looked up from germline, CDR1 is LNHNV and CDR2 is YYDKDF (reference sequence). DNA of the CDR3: TGTGCCACCAGCAGACCTGACCCCACCGGGGAGCTGTTTTTT. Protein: CATSRPDPTGELFF.

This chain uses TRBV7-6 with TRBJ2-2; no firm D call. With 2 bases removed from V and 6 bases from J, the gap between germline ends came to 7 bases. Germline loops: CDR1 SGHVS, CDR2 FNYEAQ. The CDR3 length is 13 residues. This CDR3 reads CASSLTDPGELFF. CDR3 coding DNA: TGTGCCAGCAGCTTAACGGACCCCGGGGAGCTGTTTTTT.

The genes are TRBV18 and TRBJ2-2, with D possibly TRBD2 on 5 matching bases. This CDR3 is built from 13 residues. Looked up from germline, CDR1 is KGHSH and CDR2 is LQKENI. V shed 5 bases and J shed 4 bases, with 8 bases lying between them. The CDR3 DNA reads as TGTGCCAGCTCAGAGGGTGCCACCGGGGAGCTGTTTTTT. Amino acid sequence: CASSEGATGELFF.

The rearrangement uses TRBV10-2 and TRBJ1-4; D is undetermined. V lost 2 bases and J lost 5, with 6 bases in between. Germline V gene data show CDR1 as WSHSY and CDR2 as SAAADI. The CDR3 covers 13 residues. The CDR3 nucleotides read TGCGCCAGCAGTGAGGGCAGAAATGAAAAACTGTTTTTT. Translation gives CASSEGRNEKLFF.

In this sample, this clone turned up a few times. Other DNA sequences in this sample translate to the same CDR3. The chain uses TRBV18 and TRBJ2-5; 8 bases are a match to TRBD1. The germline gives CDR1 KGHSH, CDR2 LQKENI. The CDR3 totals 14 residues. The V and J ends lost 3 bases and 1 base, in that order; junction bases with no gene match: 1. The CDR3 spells CASSPGQGQETQYF. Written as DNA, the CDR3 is TGTGCCAGCTCACCCGGACAGGGCCAAGAGACCCAGTACTTC.

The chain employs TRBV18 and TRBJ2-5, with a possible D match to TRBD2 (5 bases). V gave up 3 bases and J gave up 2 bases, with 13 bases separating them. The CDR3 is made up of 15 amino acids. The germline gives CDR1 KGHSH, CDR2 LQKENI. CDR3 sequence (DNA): TGTGCCAGCTCACCCAACCGCGGGCAACAAGAGACCCAGTACTTC. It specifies CASSPNRGQQETQYF. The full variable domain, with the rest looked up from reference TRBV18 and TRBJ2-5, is NAGVMQNPRHLVRRRGQEARLRCSPMKGHSHVYWYRQLPEEGLKFMVYLQKENIIDESGMPKERFSAEFPKEGPSILRIQQVVRGDSAAYFCASSPNRGQQETQYFGPGTRLLVL.

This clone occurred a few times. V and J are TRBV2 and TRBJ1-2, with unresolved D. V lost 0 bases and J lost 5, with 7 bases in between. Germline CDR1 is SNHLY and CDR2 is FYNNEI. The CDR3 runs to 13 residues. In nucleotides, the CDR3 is TGTGCCAGCAGTGAAGCCTTCCGATATGGCTACACCTTC. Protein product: CASSEAFRYGYTF.

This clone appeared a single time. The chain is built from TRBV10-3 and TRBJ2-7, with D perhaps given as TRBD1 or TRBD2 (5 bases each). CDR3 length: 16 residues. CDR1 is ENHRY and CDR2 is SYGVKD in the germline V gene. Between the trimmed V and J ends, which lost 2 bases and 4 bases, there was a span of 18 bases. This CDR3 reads CAISERDLLLLYEQYF. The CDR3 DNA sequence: TGTGCCATCAGTGAGAGGGACCTTCTTTTGCTTTACGAGCAGTACTTC.

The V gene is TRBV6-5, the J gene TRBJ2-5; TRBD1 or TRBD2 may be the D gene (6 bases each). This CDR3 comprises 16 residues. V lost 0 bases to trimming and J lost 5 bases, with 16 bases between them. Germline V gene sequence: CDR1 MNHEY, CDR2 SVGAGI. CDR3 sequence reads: CASSYSRTGARETQYF. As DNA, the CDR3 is TGTGCCAGCAGTTACTCGCGAACGGGGGCGAGGGAGACCCAGTACTTC.

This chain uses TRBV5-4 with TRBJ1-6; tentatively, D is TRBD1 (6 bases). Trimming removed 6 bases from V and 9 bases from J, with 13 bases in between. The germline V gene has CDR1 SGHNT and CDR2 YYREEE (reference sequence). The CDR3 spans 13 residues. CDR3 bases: TGTGCCAGCACCCTGGAACAGGGTTCACCCCTCCACTTT. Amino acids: CASTLEQGSPLHF.

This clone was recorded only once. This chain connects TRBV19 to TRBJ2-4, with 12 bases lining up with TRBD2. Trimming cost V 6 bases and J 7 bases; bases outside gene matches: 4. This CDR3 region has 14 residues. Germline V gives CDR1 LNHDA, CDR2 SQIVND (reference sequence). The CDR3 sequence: CASSPTSGRNIQYF. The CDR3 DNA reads TGTGCCAGTAGCCCAACTAGCGGGAGGAACATTCAGTACTTC.

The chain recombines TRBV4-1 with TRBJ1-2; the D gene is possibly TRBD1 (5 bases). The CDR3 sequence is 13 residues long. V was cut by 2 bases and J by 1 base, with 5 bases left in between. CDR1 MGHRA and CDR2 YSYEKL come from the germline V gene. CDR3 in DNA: TGCGCCAGCAGCCAACAGGGTAACTATGGCTACACCTTC. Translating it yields CASSQQGNYGYTF.

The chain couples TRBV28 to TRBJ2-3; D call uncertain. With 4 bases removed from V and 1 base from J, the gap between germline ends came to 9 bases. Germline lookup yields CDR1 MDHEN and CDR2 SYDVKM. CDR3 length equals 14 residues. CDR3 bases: TGTGCCAGCAGTTCAGATAGGGGCACAGATACGCAGTATTTT. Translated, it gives CASSSDRGTDTQYF. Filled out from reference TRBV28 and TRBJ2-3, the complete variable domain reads DVKVTQSSRYLVKRTGEKVFLECVQDMDHENMFWYRQDPGLGLRLIYFSYDVKMKEKGDIPEGYSVSREKKERFSLILESASTNQTSMYLCASSSDRGTDTQYFGPGTRLTVL.

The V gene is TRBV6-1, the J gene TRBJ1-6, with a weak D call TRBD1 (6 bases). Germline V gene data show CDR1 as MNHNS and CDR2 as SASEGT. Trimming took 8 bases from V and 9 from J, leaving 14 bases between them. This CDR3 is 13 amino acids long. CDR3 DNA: TGTGCCAGCTTTCCCAGGGGAGGTTCACCCCTCCACTTT. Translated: CASFPRGGSPLHF.

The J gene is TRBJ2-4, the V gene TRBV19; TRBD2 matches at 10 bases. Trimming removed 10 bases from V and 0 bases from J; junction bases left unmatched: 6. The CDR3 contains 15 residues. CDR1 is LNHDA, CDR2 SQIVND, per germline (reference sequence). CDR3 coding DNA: TGTGCCACCTCCCGACTAGCGGGAGCCAAAAACATTCAGTACTTC. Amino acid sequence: CATSRLAGAKNIQYF.

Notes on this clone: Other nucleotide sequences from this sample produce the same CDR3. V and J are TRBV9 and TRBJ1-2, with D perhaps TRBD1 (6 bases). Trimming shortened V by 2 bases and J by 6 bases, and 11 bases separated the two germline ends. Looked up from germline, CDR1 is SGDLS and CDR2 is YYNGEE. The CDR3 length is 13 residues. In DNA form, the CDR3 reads TGTGCCAGCAGCGTCGGAGGGGGGGATGGCTACACCTTC. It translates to CASSVGGGDGYTF.

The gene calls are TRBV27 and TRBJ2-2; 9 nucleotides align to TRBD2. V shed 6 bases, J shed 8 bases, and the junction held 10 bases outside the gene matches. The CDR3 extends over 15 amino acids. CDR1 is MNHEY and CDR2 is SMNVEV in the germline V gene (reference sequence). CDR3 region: CASRLGTSSGGELFF. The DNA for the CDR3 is TGTGCCAGCAGGCTAGGGACTAGCTCCGGGGGGGAGCTGTTTTTT.

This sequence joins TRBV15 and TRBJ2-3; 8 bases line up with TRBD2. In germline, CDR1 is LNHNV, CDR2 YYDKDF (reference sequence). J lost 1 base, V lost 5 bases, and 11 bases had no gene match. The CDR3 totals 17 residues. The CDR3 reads CATSRGLGKAGTDTQYF. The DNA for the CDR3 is TGTGCCACCAGCCGGGGACTAGGAAAAGCTGGCACAGATACGCAGTATTTT.

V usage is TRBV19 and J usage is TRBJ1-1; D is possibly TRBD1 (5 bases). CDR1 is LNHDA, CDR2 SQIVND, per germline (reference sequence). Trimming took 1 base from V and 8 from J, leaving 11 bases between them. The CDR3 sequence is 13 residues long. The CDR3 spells CASSIVSREEAFF. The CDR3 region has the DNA TGTGCCAGTAGTATAGTGAGCAGGGAAGAAGCTTTCTTT.